What follows are 21 T cell receptor beta chains derived from one specimen sequenced in a study of T cells in pancreatic ductal adenocarcinoma. Surgery without prior neoadjuvant therapy was the treatment of the selected pancreatic ductal adenocarcinoma patients. Sequenced by immunoSEQ multiplex PCR; TCRdb stores in-frame clones only, minus some. The repertoire has over 90,000 clones, about 96% of them found once; the top ten carry about 3.4%. Sequencing used PBMCs. These receptors originate from a human donor with pancreatic ductal adenocarcinoma.

The chain carries TRBV9 and TRBJ2-1; 10 bases align to TRBD2. J lost 8 bases, V lost 0 bases, and 8 bases had no gene match. The CDR3 runs to 16 residues. The germline V gene encodes CDR1 SGDLS and CDR2 YYNGEE. The CDR3 nucleotides are TGTGCCAGCAGCGTAGGCCTAGCGGGAGAAGGGGATGAGCAGTTCTTC. This gives the protein CASSVGLAGEGDEQFF. Full variable domain (remainder filled in from reference TRBV9 and TRBJ2-1): DSGVTQTPKHLITATGQRVTLRCSPRSGDLSVYWYQQSLDQGLQFLIQYYNGEERAKGNILERFSAQQFPDLHSELNLSSLELGDSALYFCASSVGLAGEGDEQFFGPGTRLTVL.

The chain links TRBV27 to TRBJ1-1; perhaps TRBD1 as D (5 bases). The CDR3 sequence is 15 residues long. Per the germline V gene, CDR1 is MNHEY and CDR2 is SMNVEV (reference sequence). V was pared by 6 bases and J by 5 bases, with 19 bases between. The CDR3 loop is CASRSFGGLVTEAFF. In DNA form, the CDR3 reads TGTGCCAGCAGGTCTTTTGGGGGGTTAGTGACTGAAGCTTTCTTT.

This clone was seen only once. V is TRBV2 and J is TRBJ2-6; 8 bases agree with TRBD1. Germline loops: CDR1 SNHLY, CDR2 FYNNEI. This CDR3 is built from 20 residues. After removal of 3 bases from V and 2 bases from J, the junction contained 15 bases not matched to a gene. Written as DNA, the CDR3 is TGTGCCAGCAGTGATGGGGACAGGTATATCGAAAGTGCTGGGGCCAACGTCCTGACTTTC. Protein product: CASSDGDRYIESAGANVLTF.

This clone appeared a single time. The V and J genes are TRBV29-1 and TRBJ2-5; 7 bases agree with TRBD2. The CDR3 covers 13 residues. Germline V lookup: CDR1 SQVTM, CDR2 ANQGSEA. Trimming cost V 7 bases and J 2 bases; bases outside gene matches: 7. This chain's CDR3 is CSADGGTQETQYF. CDR3 coding DNA: TGCAGCGCCGACGGGGGGACTCAAGAGACCCAGTACTTC.

V is TRBV28 and J is TRBJ2-5; no reliable D call. V was pared by 6 bases and J by 4 bases, with 9 bases between. The CDR3 runs 12 residues. CDR1 and CDR2 from the germline V gene are MDHEN and SYDVKM. Here the CDR3 DNA reads TGTGCCAGCAGGAGAGGCCTAGAGACCCAGTACTTC. Protein product: CASRRGLETQYF.

The sample holds a few counts of this clone. The gene calls are TRBV4-3 and TRBJ2-3; tentatively, D is TRBD2 (6 bases). V was pared by 4 bases and J by 6 bases, with 14 bases between. This CDR3 spans 14 amino acids. Germline V gene lookup returns CDR1 LGHNA and CDR2 YSLEER. CDR3 in amino acids: CASSPGGERDTQYF. The CDR3 DNA is TGCGCCAGCAGCCCCGGGGGTGAAAGGGATACGCAGTATTTT.

The rearrangement links TRBV25-1 to TRBJ2-1; no clear D. Per the germline V gene, CDR1 is MGHDK and CDR2 is SYGVNS. The CDR3 is made up of 12 amino acids. V lost 1 base, J lost 9 bases, and 7 bases lay in between. Written as DNA, the CDR3 is TGTGCCAGCAGTGAATCCTCCTTTGAGCAGTTCTTC. This encodes CASSESSFEQFF. Complete variable domain (other parts from reference TRBV25-1 and TRBJ2-1): EADIYQTPRYLVIGTGKKITLECSQTMGHDKMYWYQQDPGMELHLIHYSYGVNSTEKGDLSSESTVSRIRTEHFPLTLESARPSHTSQYLCASSESSFEQFFGPGTRLTVL.

This chain connects TRBV6-1 to TRBJ1-5, with D possibly being TRBD1 (6 bases). Per the germline V gene, CDR1 is MNHNS and CDR2 is SASEGT. This CDR3 has 15 residues. Trimming cost V 4 bases and J 7 bases, with 17 bases left between them. The CDR3 DNA follows: TGTGCCAGCAGTGCCGCAACAGGGATTTACCAGCCCCAGCATTTT. Its translation is CASSAATGIYQPQHF.

This clone appeared once. The V call is TRBV7-2, the J call TRBJ1-1, with D perhaps matching TRBD1 (5 bases). The CDR3 is 14 residues long. Trimming removed 4 bases from V and 5 bases from J, with 14 bases in between. Germline CDR1 and CDR2: SGHTA and FQGNSA. The chain's CDR3 is CASSSHGGETEAFF. The CDR3 bases are TGTGCCAGCAGCTCTCACGGGGGGGAGACTGAAGCTTTCTTT.

V gene TRBV5-1 combines with J gene TRBJ1-2; 8 bases fit TRBD1. Per germline, CDR1 SGHRS and CDR2 YFSETQ. V shed 4 bases and J 4 bases; nucleotides not matched to a gene: 6. The CDR3 spans 14 residues. The CDR3 here is CASSPGQGPYGYTF. The CDR3 DNA reads TGCGCCAGCAGCCCCGGACAGGGTCCCTATGGCTACACCTTC. Supplemented by reference TRBV5-1 and TRBJ1-2, the full variable domain reads KAGVTQTPRYLIKTRGQQVTLSCSPISGHRSVSWYQQTPGQGLQFLFEYFSETQRNKGNFPGRFSGRQFSNSRSEMNVSTLELGDSALYLCASSPGQGPYGYTFGSGTRLTVV.

The chain couples TRBV9 to TRBJ2-5; D not certain. The CDR3 length is 15 residues. The germline V gene encodes CDR1 SGDLS and CDR2 YYNGEE. Trimming removed 0 bases from V and 4 bases from J, with 13 bases in between. In DNA, the CDR3 is TGTGCCAGCAGCGTAGCCGGCAGCGACGGAGAGACCCAGTACTTC. It codes for CASSVAGSDGETQYF.

The chain carries TRBV7-8 and TRBJ2-1, with TRBD2 matching 9 bases. V was pared by 1 base and J by 7 bases, with 5 bases of the junction left unmatched. Germline V lookup: CDR1 SGHVS, CDR2 FQNEAQ. This CDR3 spans 15 amino acids. CDR3 nucleotide sequence: TGTGCCAGCAGCTTAGGAGCGGGAGGCCCAAATGAGCAGTTCTTC. Its protein is CASSLGAGGPNEQFF.

V gene TRBV7-2 combines with J gene TRBJ2-7; tentative D call: TRBD2 (6 bases). With 5 bases removed from V and 4 bases from J, the gap between germline ends came to 15 bases. The CDR3 has 14 residues. CDR1 SGHTA and CDR2 FQGNSA come from the germline V gene. CDR3 sequence (DNA): TGTGCCAGCAGCAAATCGGGACTTGATTACGAGCAGTACTTC. Its protein product is CASSKSGLDYEQYF.

V usage is TRBV6-1 and J usage is TRBJ2-1; D might be TRBD1 (6 bases). Germline lookup yields CDR1 MNHNS and CDR2 SASEGT. Trimming took off 6 bases at V and 13 bases at J, with 16 bases between the two ends. The CDR3 loop spans 12 amino acids. The CDR3 DNA is TGTGCCAGCAGGGATTCAAACAGGGTTCAGTTCTTC. Translation: CASRDSNRVQFF.

The rearrangement links TRBV6-1 to TRBJ2-3; TRBD2 aligns across 13 bases. CDR3 size: 15 residues. V dropped 5 bases and J dropped 5; count of bases not matched to a gene: 4. Germline values: CDR1 MNHNS, CDR2 SASEGT. CDR3 bases: TGTGCCAGCAGTAGACTAGCGGGAGGAGAAGATACGCAGTATTTT. Translation gives CASSRLAGGEDTQYF.

The chain couples TRBV4-3 to TRBJ2-3, with 8 bases aligning to TRBD2. V was clipped by 2 bases and J by 5 bases; unmatched bases: 6. In germline, CDR1 is LGHNA, CDR2 YSLEER. This CDR3 has 15 residues. The CDR3 nucleotides read TGCGCCAGCAGCCAAATAAGCGGGAGTTTAGATACGCAGTATTTT. Protein product: CASSQISGSLDTQYF.

The chain couples TRBV5-1 to TRBJ2-2; 7 nucleotides agree with TRBD2. Looked up from germline, CDR1 is SGHRS and CDR2 is YFSETQ. The length of the CDR3 is 14 residues. The trim removed 3 bases at V and 5 bases at J, leaving 4 bases unmatched. For the CDR3, the DNA is TGCGCCAGCAGCTCCGGACTAGGGACCGGGGAGCTGTTTTTT. Encoded protein: CASSSGLGTGELFF.

This clone occurred a few times. The genes are TRBV5-1 and TRBJ2-7, with 9 nucleotides matching TRBD2. The CDR3 spans 15 residues. Germline V gene sequence: CDR1 SGHRS, CDR2 YFSETQ. The junction had 7 bases not matched to a gene; V was cut back by 0 bases and J by 6 bases. The CDR3 sequence: CASSLVASGTPEQYF. Here the CDR3 DNA reads TGCGCCAGCAGCTTGGTTGCTAGCGGGACCCCCGAGCAGTACTTC.

The chain recombines TRBV7-9 with TRBJ2-1; TRBD1 aligns across 7 bases. Germline CDR1 SEHNR, CDR2 FQNEAQ (reference sequence). The CDR3 has 16 residues. J gave up 4 bases and V 0 bases, and 6 bases lay outside the gene matches. The CDR3 DNA follows: TGTGCCAGCAGCTTAGCAGGCAGGGGGATATACAATGAGCAGTTCTTC. It yields the protein CASSLAGRGIYNEQFF.

The rearrangement uses TRBV2 and TRBJ2-3, with 13 positions matching TRBD2. V trimming: 7 bases; J trimming: 5 bases; junction bases outside the gene matches: 6. This CDR3 is 15 amino acids long. Per germline, CDR1 SNHLY and CDR2 FYNNEI. The CDR3 DNA is TGTGCCAGCAAGATGGGACTAGCGGGGCTAGATACGCAGTATTTT. Amino acids: CASKMGLAGLDTQYF. Together with reference TRBV2 and TRBJ2-3, the CDR3 gives the full variable domain: EPEVTQTPSHQVTQMGQEVILRCVPISNHLYFYWYRQILGQKVEFLVSFYNNEISEKSEIFDDQFSVERPDGSNFTLKIRSTKLEDSAMYFCASKMGLAGLDTQYFGPGTRLTVL.

The chain recombines TRBV4-1 with TRBJ2-7, with D tentatively TRBD1 (6 bases). Germline values: CDR1 MGHRA, CDR2 YSYEKL. Trimming removed 0 bases from V and 2 bases from J, with 11 bases in between. The length of the CDR3 is 15 residues. CDR3 loop: CASSQDRRGTYEQYF. The DNA of the CDR3 is TGCGCCAGCAGCCAAGATCGCAGGGGCACCTACGAGCAGTACTTC.